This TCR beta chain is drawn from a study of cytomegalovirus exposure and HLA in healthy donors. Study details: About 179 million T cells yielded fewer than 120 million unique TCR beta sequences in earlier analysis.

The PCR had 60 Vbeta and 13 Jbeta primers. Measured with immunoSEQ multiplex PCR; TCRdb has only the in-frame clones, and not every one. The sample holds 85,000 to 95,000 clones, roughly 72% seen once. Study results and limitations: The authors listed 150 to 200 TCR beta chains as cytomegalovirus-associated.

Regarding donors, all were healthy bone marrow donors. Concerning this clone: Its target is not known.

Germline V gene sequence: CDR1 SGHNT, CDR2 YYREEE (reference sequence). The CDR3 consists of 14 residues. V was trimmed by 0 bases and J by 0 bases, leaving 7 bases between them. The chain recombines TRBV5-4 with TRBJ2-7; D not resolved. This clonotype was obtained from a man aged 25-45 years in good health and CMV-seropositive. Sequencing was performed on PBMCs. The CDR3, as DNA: TGTGCCAGCAGCTTGGCGGGTAGCTCCTACGAGCAGTACTTC. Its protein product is CASSLAGSSYEQYF.